This TCR beta chain was recovered during a study of blood T cells in healthy people across ages. The CDR3 runs to 16 residues. The V and J ends lost 7 bases and 1 base respectively, with 20 bases between them. The V gene's germline CDR1 is MNHEY and CDR2 SVGAGI. Study results and caveats: Percentage of naive T cells showed a strong correlation with TCR beta diversity.

The authors drew approximately 10 milliliters of peripheral blood from each donor. Each sample used at least 6.5 million PBMCs. Primed by a sample-barcoded 5' primer and a J-beta primer mix, a second PCR proceeded for about 7 to 11 cycles. Each sample provided no less than 2.5 million CDR3-containing paired-end reads. TCRdb called the 5' RACE reads again in MiXCR, with one record for every CDR3 protein. The sample has about 1.4 million distinct CDR3 sequences, approximately 59% seen once; the top ten hold approximately 7%. On this clonotype: What it binds is not known.

The rearrangement joins TRBV6-5 to TRBJ2-7; D is perhaps TRBD1 (5 bases). The sequence came from a man between 18 and 35 years old in good health. The sequenced material came from blood. The CDR3 DNA reads as TGTGCCAGCATCGGCCCCTTAGGGGCTCGGTCCTACGAGCAGTACTTC. This codes for CASIGPLGARSYEQYF.